This TCR beta chain was sequenced in a study of T cells after yellow fever vaccination. Study results and limitations: Peaking on day 5 versus 15, the secondary response was faster but weaker. There was a small share of clonotypes that showed up in both the CD4 and CD8 compartments. After the booster, about 95% of CD4 and around nine tenths of CD8 primary-response clones were re-detected.

The CDR3 consists of 15 residues. Trimming at V came to 0 bases and at J to 3 bases, leaving 5 bases not matched to a gene. The V gene's germline CDR1 is MNHEY and CDR2 SVGAGI. UMIs and a universal primer site were added when TCR cDNA was made by 5'RACE template switching. TCRdb re-called the 5' RACE reads with MiXCR, one entry per CDR3 protein. The sample holds over 150,000 distinct CDR3 sequences, 6.2% seen once. In this sample, this clonotype turned up many times. Its specificity is unknown. The receptor's source is a man between 18 and 35 years old who received the YFV17D yellow fever vaccine. This material consisted of CD4+ T cells sorted from PBMCs, taken on the day of the first yellow fever vaccination. The V and J genes are TRBV6-5 and TRBJ2-7, with 7 bases matching TRBD1. CDR3 in DNA: TGTGCCAGCAGTTACTCGAGACAGGGTGGCTACGAGCAGTACGTC. Translating it yields CASSYSRQGGYEQYV.